This paragraph reports one TCR beta chain. This CDR3 region has 14 residues. V was trimmed by 5 bases and J by 0 bases, leaving 11 bases between them. Germline V lookup: CDR1 MDHEN, CDR2 SYDVKM. This entry belongs to a study of blood T cell repertoires in COVID-19. At the level of the study: Italy, Spain and the United States were the sources of the convalescent and acute COVID-19 samples.

Original methodology: The assay estimated nucleated cells by amplifying reference gene primers. Clones were sequenced by immunoSEQ multiplex PCR, and TCRdb holds only the in-frame ones, with some missing. V and J calls and clone size follow that table, whereas D and trimming were derived from the DNA. The sample has 55,000 to 80,000 clones, approximately 90% seen once. This TCR was recovered from a human donor in a cohort sampled during active COVID-19. Material for sequencing was peripheral blood. The chain carries TRBV28 and TRBJ2-7, with D possibly TRBD1 on 5 matching bases. DNA for the CDR3: TGTGCCAGCAGTCCCACAGGAAGCTCCTACGAGCAGTACTTC. Its translation is CASSPTGSSYEQYF. Combining the CDR3 with reference TRBV28 and TRBJ2-7 gives the whole variable domain DVKVTQSSRYLVKRTGEKVFLECVQDMDHENMFWYRQDPGLGLRLIYFSYDVKMKEKGDIPEGYSVSREKKERFSLILESASTNQTSMYLCASSPTGSSYEQYFGPGTRLTVT.